Shown below are 24 T cell receptor beta chains from a single sample sequenced in a study of CD8 T cells in ankylosing spondylitis. TCRdb re-called the 5' RACE reads through MiXCR, storing one row per CDR3 protein. The table has approximately 340,000 distinct CDR3 sequences, roughly 15% seen once; the top ten hold roughly 1.1%. Sequencing input: blood, either unsorted or a sorted T cell fraction (not recorded which). The receptor source for this set is a male donor with ankylosing spondylitis or in good health (not recorded which).

J is TRBJ1-4 and V is TRBV6-5, with D unresolved. The CDR3 has 15 amino acids. Between the trimmed V and J ends, which lost 2 bases and 8 bases, there was a span of 15 bases. The germline gives CDR1 MNHEY, CDR2 SVGAGI. The CDR3 DNA sequence: TGTGCCAGCAGTTACCGGCAGGCCCAAGGCGAAAAACTGTTTTTT. This gives the protein CASSYRQAQGEKLFF.

This clonotype has only a few counts. CDR3 residues: CASSDEGYGTEAFF. The CDR3 DNA reads TGTGCCAGCAGTGACGAGGGCTACGGGACTGAAGCTTTCTTT. The chain has TRBV6-1 and TRBJ1-1; D not resolved. The CDR3 spans 14 residues. Germline V CDR1 and CDR2: MNHNS, SASEGT. V gave up 3 bases and J gave up 5 bases, with 13 bases separating them.

As regards this clonotype: A much larger clone differs by one base, so this may be a read error. This chain uses TRBV12-3 or TRBV12-4 with TRBJ2-3; a possible D gene is TRBD2 (6 bases). The CDR3 contains 15 residues. Trimming removed 3 bases at V and 4 bases at J, with 14 bases between. This CDR3 reads CASSLGGSSADTQYF. In DNA form, the CDR3 reads TGTGCCAGCAGTTTGGGGGGTTCTAGCGCAGATACGCAGTATTTT.

The J gene is TRBJ2-7, the V gene TRBV29-1; possibly TRBD1 or TRBD2 for D (5 bases each). V gave up 4 bases and J gave up 4 bases, with 14 bases separating them. Germline V gene sequence: CDR1 SQVTM, CDR2 ANQGSEA. The CDR3 runs 13 residues. CDR3 sequence: CSVVEGPLYEQYF. DNA of the CDR3: TGCAGCGTTGTCGAGGGGCCCTTATACGAGCAGTACTTC.

Written as DNA, the CDR3 is TGTGCCAGCAGTGGGTCCGGGGTCCAGCCCCAGCATTTT. Translation: CASSGSGVQPQHF. The chain couples TRBV2 to TRBJ1-5, with D unresolved. The CDR3 runs 13 residues. CDR1 and CDR2 (germline): SNHLY, FYNNEI. V was cut by 4 bases and J by 7 bases, with 11 bases left in between.

V usage is TRBV2 and J usage is TRBJ2-3, with 7 positions matching TRBD1. CDR1 SNHLY and CDR2 FYNNEI come from the germline V gene. This CDR3 is built from 13 residues. V gave up 8 bases and J gave up 2 bases; unmatched junction bases: 4. CDR3 residues: CASGTGVTDTQYF. The CDR3 bases are TGTGCCAGCGGAACAGGGGTCACAGATACGCAGTATTTT.

The chain carries TRBV7-9 and TRBJ2-1; 8 bases fit TRBD2. The germline CDR1 and CDR2 sequences are SEHNR and FQNEAQ (reference sequence). This CDR3 has 16 residues. Trimming cost V 5 bases and J 0 bases; bases outside gene matches: 6. The CDR3 coding sequence is TGTGCCAGCAGCCCATACAGCGGGAGCTCCTACAATGAGCAGTTCTTC. This gives the protein CASSPYSGSSYNEQFF.

This clonotype was seen a handful of times. The chain couples TRBV19 to TRBJ2-7; tentative D call: TRBD1 (6 bases). Germline assignment: CDR1 LNHDA and CDR2 SQIVND (reference sequence). This CDR3 is 13 amino acids long. The V and J ends lost 4 bases and 6 bases respectively, with 13 bases between them. In DNA, the CDR3 is TGTGCCAGTAGTACCCCAGACAGGCTCGAGCAGTACTTC. Encoded protein: CASSTPDRLEQYF.

This rearrangement joins TRBV7-9 to TRBJ2-3, with D possibly matching TRBD2 (6 bases). Germline V gene sequence: CDR1 SEHNR, CDR2 FQNEAQ (reference sequence). The V and J ends lost 4 bases and 6 bases respectively, with 17 bases between them. This CDR3 has 15 amino acids. This CDR3 is CASSSEASARDTQYF. The CDR3 bases are TGTGCCAGCAGCTCCGAGGCTAGCGCGAGGGATACGCAGTATTTT.

The rearrangement links TRBV7-9 to TRBJ1-1; D is undetermined. Germline V gives CDR1 SEHNR, CDR2 FQNEAQ (reference sequence). Deletions cut 3 bases from V and 0 bases from J, with 5 bases between. This CDR3 has 13 amino acids. The CDR3 DNA reads as TGTGCCAGCAGCTTCCAGCTGAACACTGAAGCTTTCTTT. Translated, it gives CASSFQLNTEAFF.

This clonotype appeared a few times. The rearrangement links TRBV19 to TRBJ1-1, with D hard to call. Germline V lookup: CDR1 LNHDA, CDR2 SQIVND (reference sequence). V lost 8 bases and J 4 bases, leaving 17 bases between the germline ends. This CDR3 region has 14 residues. The CDR3 loop is CASDRLRFRTEAFF. DNA of the CDR3: TGTGCCAGTGACCGGTTGAGGTTTCGCACTGAAGCTTTCTTT.

V gene TRBV7-9 combines with J gene TRBJ1-2; D ambiguous. Trimming took 3 bases from V and 8 from J, leaving 13 bases between them. Germline-derived CDR1 and CDR2 are SEHNR and FQNEAQ (reference sequence). The CDR3 has 13 residues. This CDR3 is CASSFQAGKGYTF. The CDR3 nucleotides are TGTGCCAGCAGCTTTCAAGCCGGGAAGGGCTACACCTTC. The whole variable domain, filled in from reference TRBV7-9 and TRBJ1-2, reads DTGVSQNPRHKITKRGQNVTFRCDPISEHNRLYWYRQTLGQGPEFLTYFQNEAQLEKSRLLSDRFSAERPKGSFSTLEIQRTEQGDSAMYLCASSFQAGKGYTFGSGTRLTVV.

This clonotype was counted between two and nine times. The chain links TRBV5-5 to TRBJ1-1, with D hard to call. The V gene's germline CDR1 is SGHKS and CDR2 YYEKEE (reference sequence). The CDR3 consists of 15 residues. V was shortened by 2 bases and J by 1 base, with 12 bases between the two germline ends. The CDR3 nucleotides read TGTGCCAGCAGCTTCGCGGCGGCTCAGAACACTGAAGCTTTCTTT. Translating it yields CASSFAAAQNTEAFF. The complete variable domain, with remaining parts taken from reference TRBV5-5 and TRBJ1-1, reads DAGVTQSPTHLIKTRGQQVTLRCSPISGHKSVSWYQQVLGQGPQFIFQYYEKEERGRGNFPDRFSARQFPNYSSELNVNALLLGDSALYLCASSFAAAQNTEAFFGQGTRLTVV.

The V and J genes are TRBV15 and TRBJ1-5; D unclear. CDR3 length equals 14 residues. Trimming cost V 1 base and J 5 bases, with 9 bases left between them. CDR1 is LNHNV, CDR2 YYDKDF, per germline (reference sequence). Here the CDR3 DNA reads TGTGCCACCAGCAGAGGTGTCACCTATCAGCCCCAGCATTTT. Protein sequence: CATSRGVTYQPQHF. The whole variable domain, filled in from reference TRBV15 and TRBJ1-5, reads DAMVIQNPRYQVTQFGKPVTLSCSQTLNHNVMYWYQQKSSQAPKLLFHYYDKDFNNEADTPDNFQSRRPNTSFCFLDIRSPGLGDTAMYLCATSRGVTYQPQHFGDGTRLSIL.

The V gene is TRBV5-1, the J gene TRBJ1-4; D is perhaps TRBD1 (6 bases). The V end was cut by 5 bases, the J end by 8 bases, with 19 bases between. The CDR3 extends over 15 amino acids. CDR1 SGHRS and CDR2 YFSETQ come from the germline V gene. The CDR3 is CASSMDSSKGEKLFF. In DNA form, the CDR3 reads TGCGCCAGCAGTATGGACAGTTCCAAAGGCGAAAAACTGTTTTTT.

This chain links TRBV9 with TRBJ2-2, with 7 nucleotides matching TRBD1. This CDR3 spans 14 amino acids. CDR1 is SGDLS, CDR2 YYNGEE, per germline. With 4 bases clipped from V and 5 bases from J, the junction kept 5 bases outside the gene matches. CDR3 in amino acids: CASSTDRRTGELFF. The CDR3 bases are TGTGCCAGCAGCACGGACAGGAGAACCGGGGAGCTGTTTTTT.

This chain connects TRBV5-1 to TRBJ2-5, with 10 bases identical to TRBD1. V lost 4 bases to trimming and J lost 3 bases; unmatched junction nucleotides: 6. There are 15 residues in the CDR3. Per germline, CDR1 SGHRS and CDR2 YFSETQ. The CDR3 spells CASSPGQGGKETQYF. The CDR3 DNA is TGCGCCAGCAGCCCCGGACAGGGGGGAAAAGAGACCCAGTACTTC.

In its sample, this clonotype was seen a few times. V is TRBV7-2 and J is TRBJ2-3; 8 nucleotides agree with TRBD1. Germline loops: CDR1 SGHTA, CDR2 FQGNSA. J was trimmed by 3 bases and V by 8 bases; bases with no gene match: 7. This CDR3 spans 14 amino acids. CDR3 amino acids: CASVRQGSTDTQYF. The CDR3 DNA reads TGTGCCAGCGTCCGACAGGGGAGTACAGATACGCAGTATTTT.

This chain uses TRBV5-5 with TRBJ2-5; 10 nucleotides align to TRBD2. V lost 0 bases to trimming and J lost 4 bases; unmatched junction nucleotides: 12. The CDR3 is 18 amino acids. Germline CDR1 is SGHKS and CDR2 is YYEKEE (reference sequence). DNA for the CDR3: TGTGCCAGCAGCTTGGCTTATGGTAGCGGGAGGAGTGGAGAGACCCAGTACTTC. It specifies CASSLAYGSGRSGETQYF.

The V and J genes are TRBV7-9 and TRBJ2-1; 9 nucleotides line up with TRBD2. CDR1 and CDR2 from the germline V gene are SEHNR and FQNEAQ (reference sequence). V lost 4 bases to trimming and J lost 5 bases; unmatched junction nucleotides: 3. The CDR3 is 14 amino acids. The CDR3 loop is CASSSTSGHNEQFF. The CDR3 DNA reads TGTGCCAGCAGCTCCACTAGCGGGCACAATGAGCAGTTCTTC.

Ten or more counts support this clonotype. The V gene is TRBV20-1, the J gene TRBJ1-2; the D is unclear. Trimming pared 7 bases from V and 4 bases from J, leaving 10 bases between. This CDR3 contains 11 residues. The germline V gene has CDR1 DFQATT and CDR2 SNEGSKA (reference sequence). In DNA form, the CDR3 reads TGCAGTGTTCCCGGCGTCTATGGCTACACCTTC. Translating gives CSVPGVYGYTF.

The chain joins TRBV19 to TRBJ2-5; no definite D call. V was clipped by 5 bases and J by 5 bases, with 15 bases between them. CDR3 length equals 14 residues. CDR1 LNHDA and CDR2 SQIVND come from the germline V gene (reference sequence). CDR3 residues: CASSLPGRRETQYF. The CDR3 DNA follows: TGTGCCAGTAGTCTTCCCGGACGAAGGGAGACCCAGTACTTC.

This clonotype has only a few counts. V usage is TRBV12-3 or TRBV12-4 and J usage is TRBJ1-6; 8 positions match TRBD1. V shed 5 bases, J shed 5 bases, and the junction held 14 bases outside the gene matches. This CDR3 contains 18 residues. The CDR3 loop reads CASSDRDRGLSNNSPLHF. CDR3 sequence (DNA): TGTGCCAGCAGTGACCGTGACAGGGGTCTTTCCAATAATTCACCCCTCCACTTT.

A few counts support this clonotype. CDR3 region: CASSYSRQGDTEAFF. DNA of the CDR3: TGTGCCAGCAGTTACTCGAGGCAGGGAGACACTGAAGCTTTCTTT. The chain combines TRBV6-5 with TRBJ1-1, with D maybe TRBD1 (5 bases). This CDR3 has 15 amino acids. Trimming stripped 0 bases from V and 3 bases from J, with 11 bases between. Germline V gene lookup returns CDR1 MNHEY and CDR2 SVGAGI.